Listed below are T cell receptor beta chains from one sample, sequenced in a study of blood T cell repertoires in COVID-19. TCRdb's copy holds only in-frame clones and misses some; the assay was immunoSEQ multiplex PCR. The repertoire holds around 200,000 clones, roughly nine tenths seen once, with roughly 11% in the top ten. The sample taken for sequencing was peripheral blood. The receptors were gathered from a woman aged 55-69 years with COVID-19, enrolled during active disease. Both conserved end residues are trimmed from each CDR3. Each record gives: D gene, J gene, V gene, clone size, CDR3 protein. D genes are given only for firm matches. Clone size is shown for a subset of rows, as once, few, many or a class of expanded clone.

D gene: -; J gene: TRBJ1-1; V gene: TRBV6-2/TRBV6-3; clone size: -; CDR3 protein: ASSYSVPREDTEAF
D gene: -; J gene: TRBJ1-1; V gene: TRBV11-2; clone size: -; CDR3 protein: ASSLAQLNTEAF
D gene: -; J gene: TRBJ1-6; V gene: TRBV7-9; clone size: -; CDR3 protein: ASSPSPHGSYNSPLH
D gene: TRBD1; J gene: TRBJ1-6; V gene: TRBV6-5; clone size: -; CDR3 protein: ASSRGQDSPLH
D gene: -; J gene: TRBJ1-1; V gene: TRBV12-3/TRBV12-4; clone size: once; CDR3 protein: ASSFSVNTEAF
D gene: TRBD2; J gene: TRBJ2-4; V gene: TRBV12-5; clone size: -; CDR3 protein: ASGSLTSGRGGTKNIQY
D gene: -; J gene: TRBJ1-2; V gene: TRBV19; clone size: -; CDR3 protein: ASSIAGGSNYGYT
D gene: TRBD1; J gene: TRBJ2-3; V gene: TRBV19; clone size: -; CDR3 protein: ASRSPGTGANTQY
D gene: -; J gene: TRBJ2-7; V gene: TRBV29-1; clone size: -; CDR3 protein: SALQVTRPYEQY
D gene: -; J gene: TRBJ1-1; V gene: TRBV27; clone size: -; CDR3 protein: ASSLGRMNTEAF
D gene: -; J gene: TRBJ2-1; V gene: TRBV29-1; clone size: -; CDR3 protein: SGPGQNNEQF
D gene: -; J gene: TRBJ2-7; V gene: TRBV12-2; clone size: -; CDR3 protein: ASRSTWASGLGSRDYEQY
D gene: -; J gene: TRBJ1-1; V gene: TRBV6-2/TRBV6-3; clone size: once; CDR3 protein: ASSQGTHTEAF
D gene: -; J gene: TRBJ2-5; V gene: TRBV5-4; clone size: -; CDR3 protein: ASSLRGGVSQETQY
D gene: -; J gene: TRBJ2-3; V gene: TRBV9; clone size: -; CDR3 protein: ASSVSLITDTQY
D gene: TRBD1; J gene: TRBJ1-6; V gene: TRBV6-2/TRBV6-3; clone size: -; CDR3 protein: ASSIIGQENSPLH
D gene: TRBD2; J gene: TRBJ2-1; V gene: TRBV19; clone size: -; CDR3 protein: ASSIGRWVTSGVSSYNEQF
D gene: TRBD2; J gene: TRBJ2-7; V gene: TRBV7-2; clone size: -; CDR3 protein: ASSVGLAGTYEQY
D gene: -; J gene: TRBJ1-4; V gene: TRBV7-9; clone size: -; CDR3 protein: ASSFGRVAEKLF
D gene: TRBD1; J gene: TRBJ2-7; V gene: TRBV7-3; clone size: few; CDR3 protein: ASSFTGEYEQY
D gene: TRBD1; J gene: TRBJ1-2; V gene: TRBV4-2; clone size: -; CDR3 protein: ASSQPGQGVGGYT
D gene: -; J gene: TRBJ2-7; V gene: TRBV6-5; clone size: -; CDR3 protein: ASSYSFGEQY
D gene: TRBD1; J gene: TRBJ1-2; V gene: TRBV7-2; clone size: -; CDR3 protein: ASSLREGQGNYGYT
D gene: TRBD1; J gene: TRBJ2-7; V gene: TRBV18; clone size: -; CDR3 protein: ASSPSGTGNYEQY
D gene: -; J gene: TRBJ1-3; V gene: TRBV30; clone size: -; CDR3 protein: AWTPLDLENTIY
D gene: TRBD2; J gene: TRBJ2-7; V gene: TRBV6-2/TRBV6-3; clone size: few; CDR3 protein: ASSFAPLGGEQY
D gene: TRBD2; J gene: TRBJ2-1; V gene: TRBV4-2; clone size: once; CDR3 protein: ASSLRGSEQF
D gene: -; J gene: TRBJ1-1; V gene: TRBV5-4; clone size: -; CDR3 protein: ASSRVAGTEAF
D gene: -; J gene: TRBJ1-4; V gene: TRBV5-1; clone size: -; CDR3 protein: ASSFQGATNEKLF
D gene: TRBD1; J gene: TRBJ1-3; V gene: TRBV4-3; clone size: -; CDR3 protein: ASSPGQVRNTIY
D gene: TRBD2; J gene: TRBJ2-3; V gene: TRBV5-1; clone size: -; CDR3 protein: ASSRGRADTQY
D gene: -; J gene: TRBJ2-3; V gene: TRBV30; clone size: once; CDR3 protein: AWSVASVDTQY
D gene: TRBD1; J gene: TRBJ1-1; V gene: TRBV6-5; clone size: -; CDR3 protein: ASSFDRGVNTEAF
D gene: TRBD1; J gene: TRBJ1-5; V gene: TRBV10-3; clone size: -; CDR3 protein: AISGDRGDQPQH
D gene: -; J gene: TRBJ2-7; V gene: TRBV10-1; clone size: -; CDR3 protein: ASSQNRGRGVHEQY
D gene: -; J gene: TRBJ1-2; V gene: TRBV5-1; clone size: few; CDR3 protein: ASRGANIYT
D gene: -; J gene: TRBJ2-7; V gene: TRBV10-3; clone size: -; CDR3 protein: AISVNSLYEQY
D gene: -; J gene: TRBJ1-2; V gene: TRBV25-1; clone size: -; CDR3 protein: ASSAGPNYGYT
D gene: -; J gene: TRBJ1-5; V gene: TRBV4-3; clone size: -; CDR3 protein: ASSQEVFSRKTGNQPQH
D gene: -; J gene: TRBJ2-7; V gene: TRBV28; clone size: -; CDR3 protein: ASSLDNPYEQY
D gene: -; J gene: TRBJ2-7; V gene: TRBV21-1; clone size: few; CDR3 protein: ASSKHLTSGGSYEQY
D gene: -; J gene: TRBJ1-6; V gene: TRBV12-5; clone size: -; CDR3 protein: ASGSPPGQGLTYNSPLH
D gene: -; J gene: TRBJ2-7; V gene: TRBV12-3/TRBV12-4; clone size: -; CDR3 protein: ASSLRGGDEQY
D gene: TRBD2; J gene: TRBJ2-7; V gene: TRBV4-3; clone size: -; CDR3 protein: ASSQDWGSGSNEQY
D gene: TRBD2; J gene: TRBJ2-1; V gene: TRBV24-1; clone size: -; CDR3 protein: ATSDPSGGNYNEQF